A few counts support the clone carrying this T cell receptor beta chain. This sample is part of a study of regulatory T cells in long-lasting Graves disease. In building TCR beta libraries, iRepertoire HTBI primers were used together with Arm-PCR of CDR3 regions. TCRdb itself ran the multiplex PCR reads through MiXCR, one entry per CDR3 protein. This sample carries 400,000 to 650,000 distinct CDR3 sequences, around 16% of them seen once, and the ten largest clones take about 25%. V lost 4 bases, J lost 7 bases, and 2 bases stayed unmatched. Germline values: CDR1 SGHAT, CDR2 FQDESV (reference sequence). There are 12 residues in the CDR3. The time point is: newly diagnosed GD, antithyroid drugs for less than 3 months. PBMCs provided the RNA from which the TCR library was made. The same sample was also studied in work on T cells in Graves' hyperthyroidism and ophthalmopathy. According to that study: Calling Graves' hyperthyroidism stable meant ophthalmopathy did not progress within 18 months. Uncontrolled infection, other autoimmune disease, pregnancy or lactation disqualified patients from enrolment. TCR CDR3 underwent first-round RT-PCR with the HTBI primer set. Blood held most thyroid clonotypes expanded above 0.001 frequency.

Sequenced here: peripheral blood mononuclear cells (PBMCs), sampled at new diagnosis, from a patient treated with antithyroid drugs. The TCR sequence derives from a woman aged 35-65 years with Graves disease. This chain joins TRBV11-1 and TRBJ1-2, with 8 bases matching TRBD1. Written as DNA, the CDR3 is TGTGCCAGCAGCTCAGGGGGCGTTGGCTACACCTTC. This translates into CASSSGGVGYTF. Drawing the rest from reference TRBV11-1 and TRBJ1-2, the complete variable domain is EAEVAQSPRYKITEKSQAVAFWCDPISGHATLYWYRQILGQGPELLVQFQDESVVDDSQLPKDRFSAERLKGVDSTLKIQPAELGDSAMYLCASSSGGVGYTFGSGTRLTVV.